This is a list of T cell receptor beta chains from one sample in a study of blood T cell repertoires in COVID-19. TCRdb's table, derived via immunoSEQ multiplex PCR, lists solely in-frame clones and lacks some. In the table there are over 75,000 clones, roughly 80% of which are singletons. Sequenced input: peripheral blood. These receptors were taken from a human donor in a cohort sampled during active COVID-19. Both conserved end residues are part of each CDR3. Each record gives: CDR3 length, V gene, D gene, clone size, J gene, CDR3 DNA, CDR3 protein. D genes are given only for firm matches. Expanded clones get a size class; other rows say once, few or many, or leave the size out.

CDR3 length: 12; V gene: TRBV28; D gene: .; clone size: .; J gene: TRBJ2-7; CDR3 DNA: TGTGCCAGCAGCGGGGGTCCCTACGAGCAGTACTTC; CDR3 protein: CASSGGPYEQYF
CDR3 length: 16; V gene: TRBV6-1; D gene: .; clone size: .; J gene: TRBJ1-2; CDR3 DNA: TGTGCCAGCAGTGAAAGGCAGCGGGTATTAGACTATGGCTACACCTTC; CDR3 protein: CASSERQRVLDYGYTF
CDR3 length: 15; V gene: TRBV19; D gene: TRBD1; clone size: .; J gene: TRBJ1-1; CDR3 DNA: TGTGCCAGTAGTATTTCAAGGGGGCAGAACACTGAAGCTTTCTTT; CDR3 protein: CASSISRGQNTEAFF
CDR3 length: 14; V gene: TRBV18; D gene: .; clone size: .; J gene: TRBJ2-7; CDR3 DNA: TGTGCCAGCTCACCGTGGGGGGGCGCGGACGAGCAGTACTTC; CDR3 protein: CASSPWGGADEQYF
CDR3 length: 14; V gene: TRBV7-8; D gene: .; clone size: once; J gene: TRBJ2-5; CDR3 DNA: TGTGCCAGCAGCCACCGTCGGGATCGCGAGACCCAGTACTTC; CDR3 protein: CASSHRRDRETQYF
CDR3 length: 13; V gene: TRBV25-1; D gene: .; clone size: .; J gene: TRBJ2-2; CDR3 DNA: TGTGCCAGCAGAGGACAAAACACCGGGGAGCTGTTTTTT; CDR3 protein: CASRGQNTGELFF
CDR3 length: 15; V gene: TRBV6-1; D gene: TRBD2; clone size: .; J gene: TRBJ2-5; CDR3 DNA: TGTGCCAGCAGTGAAGTGGCAGGGCGGGGGGAGACCCAGTACTTC; CDR3 protein: CASSEVAGRGETQYF
CDR3 length: 15; V gene: TRBV7-3; D gene: TRBD2; clone size: .; J gene: TRBJ2-1; CDR3 DNA: TGTGCCAGCAGCTTCAAAGCGGGAGACGTGGATGAGCAGTTCTTC; CDR3 protein: CASSFKAGDVDEQFF
CDR3 length: 15; V gene: TRBV9; D gene: .; clone size: .; J gene: TRBJ1-5; CDR3 DNA: TGTGCCAGCAGCGTAGATGGGAGGGATCAGCAGCCCCAGCATTTT; CDR3 protein: CASSVDGRDQQPQHF
CDR3 length: 13; V gene: TRBV6-5; D gene: .; clone size: .; J gene: TRBJ1-1; CDR3 DNA: TGTGCCAGCAGGGTCTCAGGGAACACTGAAGCTTTCTTT; CDR3 protein: CASRVSGNTEAFF
CDR3 length: 14; V gene: TRBV30; D gene: TRBD1; clone size: .; J gene: TRBJ2-7; CDR3 DNA: TGTGCCTGGAGACCGACAGGGGGCTCCTACGAGCAGTACTTC; CDR3 protein: CAWRPTGGSYEQYF
CDR3 length: 15; V gene: TRBV19; D gene: .; clone size: .; J gene: TRBJ2-7; CDR3 DNA: TGTGCCAGTAGTAGGTTAGCTGTCGGCCTTGACGAGCAGTACTTC; CDR3 protein: CASSRLAVGLDEQYF
CDR3 length: 12; V gene: TRBV29-1; D gene: .; clone size: .; J gene: TRBJ1-1; CDR3 DNA: TGCAGCGTTGATAGCCAGAACACTGAAGCTTTCTTT; CDR3 protein: CSVDSQNTEAFF
CDR3 length: 13; V gene: TRBV7-3; D gene: .; clone size: .; J gene: TRBJ1-1; CDR3 DNA: TGTGCCAGCAGCTTACGCCAGGGCACTGAAGCTTTCTTT; CDR3 protein: CASSLRQGTEAFF
CDR3 length: 13; V gene: TRBV6-6; D gene: .; clone size: .; J gene: TRBJ2-4; CDR3 DNA: TGTGCCAGCAGCTCCTCCTCAGGGGACATTCAGTACTTC; CDR3 protein: CASSSSSGDIQYF
CDR3 length: 15; V gene: TRBV6-5; D gene: TRBD2; clone size: .; J gene: TRBJ2-5; CDR3 DNA: TGTGCCAGCAGCCGGACTAGCGGGGGATACGAGACCCAGTACTTC; CDR3 protein: CASSRTSGGYETQYF
CDR3 length: 15; V gene: TRBV5-4; D gene: TRBD2; clone size: .; J gene: TRBJ2-5; CDR3 DNA: TGTGCCAGCAGCGGCGCTAGCGGGAGGCAGGAGACCCAGTACTTC; CDR3 protein: CASSGASGRQETQYF
CDR3 length: 12; V gene: TRBV6-2/TRBV6-3; D gene: .; clone size: .; J gene: TRBJ1-1; CDR3 DNA: TGTGCCAGCAGTTGGGGAGGGAGTGAAGCTTTCTTT; CDR3 protein: CASSWGGSEAFF
CDR3 length: 13; V gene: TRBV3-1/TRBV3-2; D gene: .; clone size: .; J gene: TRBJ2-1; CDR3 DNA: TGTGCCAGCAGCAAAGGGGCGTCTCCTGAGCAGTTCTTC; CDR3 protein: CASSKGASPEQFF
CDR3 length: 15; V gene: TRBV2; D gene: .; clone size: .; J gene: TRBJ2-7; CDR3 DNA: TGTGCCAGCAGAACCCAAGGAGGGGCCAGCTACGAGCAGTACTTC; CDR3 protein: CASRTQGGASYEQYF
CDR3 length: 16; V gene: TRBV28; D gene: TRBD2; clone size: .; J gene: TRBJ2-3; CDR3 DNA: TGTGCCAGCGGGACTAGCGGGGGGGGTGTCGCAGATACGCAGTATTTT; CDR3 protein: CASGTSGGGVADTQYF
CDR3 length: 12; V gene: TRBV5-3; D gene: .; clone size: medium-sized; J gene: TRBJ2-7; CDR3 DNA: TGTGCCAGAAGCTCGAGGTCCTACGAGCAGTACTTC; CDR3 protein: CARSSRSYEQYF
CDR3 length: 14; V gene: TRBV5-1; D gene: TRBD1; clone size: .; J gene: TRBJ2-1; CDR3 DNA: TGCGCCAGCAATACAGGGGATTGGTCAAATGAGCAGTTCTTC; CDR3 protein: CASNTGDWSNEQFF
CDR3 length: 16; V gene: TRBV28; D gene: .; clone size: .; J gene: TRBJ1-3; CDR3 DNA: TGTGCCAGCAGTTTCGGCAGGGTATTCTCTGGAAACACCATATATTTT; CDR3 protein: CASSFGRVFSGNTIYF
CDR3 length: 15; V gene: TRBV6-5; D gene: .; clone size: .; J gene: TRBJ2-1; CDR3 DNA: TGTGCCAGCAGTTCATACGACCGGGCCTACAATGAGCAGTTCTTC; CDR3 protein: CASSSYDRAYNEQFF
CDR3 length: 15; V gene: TRBV10-2; D gene: TRBD2; clone size: .; J gene: TRBJ2-3; CDR3 DNA: TGCGCCAGCAGCTCCGTGGGGACTAGGACAGATACGCAGTATTTT; CDR3 protein: CASSSVGTRTDTQYF
CDR3 length: 18; V gene: TRBV19; D gene: TRBD2; clone size: .; J gene: TRBJ2-2; CDR3 DNA: TGTGCCAGTACCAGCCCTCCGGGGACTAGCGTCGGGTCCGGGGAGCTGTTTTTT; CDR3 protein: CASTSPPGTSVGSGELFF
CDR3 length: 16; V gene: TRBV5-8; D gene: .; clone size: .; J gene: TRBJ2-4; CDR3 DNA: TGTGCCAGCAGCTTGGGACAGCCCCTAGCCAAAAACATTCAGTACTTC; CDR3 protein: CASSLGQPLAKNIQYF
CDR3 length: 12; V gene: TRBV29-1; D gene: .; clone size: .; J gene: TRBJ1-2; CDR3 DNA: TGCAGCGTTGAGGGTCAGGGCTATGGCTACACCTTC; CDR3 protein: CSVEGQGYGYTF
CDR3 length: 15; V gene: TRBV18; D gene: TRBD1; clone size: .; J gene: TRBJ1-1; CDR3 DNA: TGTGCCAGCTCACCACGGACAGGGGCTTTGACTGAAGCTTTCTTT; CDR3 protein: CASSPRTGALTEAFF
CDR3 length: 14; V gene: TRBV7-3; D gene: .; clone size: .; J gene: TRBJ1-1; CDR3 DNA: TGTGCCAGCAGCTTAGGACCCTCATCGGGGGGAGCTTTCTTT; CDR3 protein: CASSLGPSSGGAFF
CDR3 length: 17; V gene: TRBV18; D gene: TRBD1; clone size: .; J gene: TRBJ2-2; CDR3 DNA: TGTGCCAGCTCACTTTACACAGGGGGCATCGTAACCGGGGAGCTGTTTTTT; CDR3 protein: CASSLYTGGIVTGELFF
CDR3 length: 19; V gene: TRBV5-1; D gene: TRBD2; clone size: .; J gene: TRBJ2-2; CDR3 DNA: TGCGCCAGCAGCTTGCGAGGCACTAGCGGGGCTGCGAACACCGGGGAGCTGTTTTTT; CDR3 protein: CASSLRGTSGAANTGELFF
CDR3 length: 11; V gene: TRBV20-1; D gene: .; clone size: .; J gene: TRBJ1-1; CDR3 DNA: TGCGCGATGGGTGGGCTCACTGAAGCTTTCTTT; CDR3 protein: CAMGGLTEAFF
CDR3 length: 13; V gene: TRBV12-3/TRBV12-4; D gene: TRBD1; clone size: .; J gene: TRBJ2-1; CDR3 DNA: TGTGCCAGCAGCGACCATGGGACAGGGGCCATGTTCTTC; CDR3 protein: CASSDHGTGAMFF
CDR3 length: 14; V gene: TRBV5-1; D gene: .; clone size: .; J gene: TRBJ1-2; CDR3 DNA: TGCGCCAGCAGCCGGGAGCCTTCTAACTATGGCTACACCTTC; CDR3 protein: CASSREPSNYGYTF
CDR3 length: 14; V gene: TRBV19; D gene: .; clone size: .; J gene: TRBJ1-3; CDR3 DNA: TGTGCCAGTAGTATTGGTGGGGCCGGAAACACCATATATTTT; CDR3 protein: CASSIGGAGNTIYF
CDR3 length: 15; V gene: TRBV2; D gene: TRBD1; clone size: .; J gene: TRBJ1-5; CDR3 DNA: TGTGCCAGCACTAGGGACAGGGGGCGCCGACAGCCCCAGCATTTT; CDR3 protein: CASTRDRGRRQPQHF
CDR3 length: 17; V gene: TRBV3-1/TRBV3-2; D gene: TRBD2; clone size: .; J gene: TRBJ2-1; CDR3 DNA: TGTGCCAGCAGCCACTTCCTCGGGACTAGCGAGAACAATGAGCAGTTCTTC; CDR3 protein: CASSHFLGTSENNEQFF
CDR3 length: 18; V gene: TRBV21-1; D gene: .; clone size: .; J gene: TRBJ2-1; CDR3 DNA: TGTGCCAGCAGCAAAGCGCTCGGGAGACTAGCGGCCTACAATGAGCAGTTCTTC; CDR3 protein: CASSKALGRLAAYNEQFF
CDR3 length: 17; V gene: TRBV30; D gene: TRBD1; clone size: .; J gene: TRBJ2-7; CDR3 DNA: TGTGCCTGGAAACGGGGACAGGTTGCCCTTCCCTCCTACGAGCAGTACTTC; CDR3 protein: CAWKRGQVALPSYEQYF
CDR3 length: 14; V gene: TRBV27; D gene: .; clone size: .; J gene: TRBJ2-7; CDR3 DNA: TGTGCCAGCAGTTCCGCCGGGTCGTCCTACGAGCAGTACTTC; CDR3 protein: CASSSAGSSYEQYF
CDR3 length: 13; V gene: TRBV10-2; D gene: .; clone size: .; J gene: TRBJ2-7; CDR3 DNA: TGCGCCAGCAGTTCCCAGGGGCGGGGGGAGCAGTACTTC; CDR3 protein: CASSSQGRGEQYF
CDR3 length: 16; V gene: TRBV7-2; D gene: .; clone size: once; J gene: TRBJ2-3; CDR3 DNA: TGTGCCAGCAGCCGCCGAACTAGCAGTAGCACAGATACGCAGTATTTT; CDR3 protein: CASSRRTSSSTDTQYF
CDR3 length: 14; V gene: TRBV6-1; D gene: TRBD1; clone size: .; J gene: TRBJ1-2; CDR3 DNA: TGTGCCAGCAGTGAGACAGGGGTCTATAGTGGCTACACCTTC; CDR3 protein: CASSETGVYSGYTF
CDR3 length: 12; V gene: TRBV5-1; D gene: .; clone size: .; J gene: TRBJ2-3; CDR3 DNA: TGCGCCAGCAGTCCTAGGCTAGATACGCAGTATTTT; CDR3 protein: CASSPRLDTQYF
CDR3 length: 13; V gene: TRBV5-1; D gene: .; clone size: .; J gene: TRBJ1-5; CDR3 DNA: TGCGCCAGCAGCTTGGCCGGGGGGCAGCCCCAGCATTTT; CDR3 protein: CASSLAGGQPQHF
CDR3 length: 12; V gene: TRBV11-1; D gene: .; clone size: .; J gene: TRBJ2-3; CDR3 DNA: TGTGCCAGCAGCTCGCGGACAGATACGCAGTATTTT; CDR3 protein: CASSSRTDTQYF
CDR3 length: 15; V gene: TRBV18; D gene: TRBD1; clone size: few; J gene: TRBJ2-5; CDR3 DNA: TGTGCCAGCTCACGTCCCACAGGGGCCCAAGAGACCCAGTACTTC; CDR3 protein: CASSRPTGAQETQYF
CDR3 length: 16; V gene: TRBV4-2; D gene: .; clone size: few; J gene: TRBJ2-6; CDR3 DNA: TGTGCCAGCAGCTCCCTCACAGGGTCTGGGGCCAACGTCCTGACTTTC; CDR3 protein: CASSSLTGSGANVLTF
CDR3 length: 15; V gene: TRBV2; D gene: TRBD1; clone size: .; J gene: TRBJ2-1; CDR3 DNA: TGTGCCAGCAGTGACAGGGGGCCACCTTGGAATGAGCAGTTCTTC; CDR3 protein: CASSDRGPPWNEQFF
CDR3 length: 15; V gene: TRBV2; D gene: .; clone size: many; J gene: TRBJ2-2; CDR3 DNA: TGTGCCAGGGAACGACAGGCCTCGAACACCGGGGAGCTGTTTTTT; CDR3 protein: CARERQASNTGELFF
CDR3 length: 14; V gene: TRBV7-9; D gene: .; clone size: .; J gene: TRBJ1-2; CDR3 DNA: TGTGCCAGCAGCTTCGCCCGGGCTAACTATGGCTACACCTTC; CDR3 protein: CASSFARANYGYTF